The rows below give T cell receptor beta chains drawn from one sample of a study of cytomegalovirus exposure and HLA in healthy donors. Method: immunoSEQ multiplex PCR; TCRdb's copy keeps in-frame clones and lacks some. There are approximately 100,000 clones in the sample; around three quarters occur only once, and 7% to 9% lies in the top ten. Sequences were obtained from PBMCs. The receptors derive from a human donor in good health. Each CDR3 is given with its conserved first and last residue. The order of the fields is clone size, V gene, J gene, CDR3 protein. Clone size appears in some rows only: once, few, many, or a class for an expanded clone.

clone_size: .; v_call: TRBV7-9; j_call: TRBJ2-7; cdr3_aa: CASSPSLLRGREQYF
clone_size: .; v_call: TRBV7-9; j_call: TRBJ1-2; cdr3_aa: CSSSVGTGGDLLYGYTF
clone_size: .; v_call: TRBV5-1; j_call: TRBJ2-3; cdr3_aa: CASSLDQSTDTQYF
clone_size: few; v_call: TRBV5-6; j_call: TRBJ1-3; cdr3_aa: CASSSWGTAGNTIYF
clone_size: once; v_call: TRBV25-1; j_call: TRBJ2-7; cdr3_aa: CASRRAGEQYF
clone_size: .; v_call: TRBV5-6; j_call: TRBJ1-2; cdr3_aa: CASSPTGSTSGGYPF
clone_size: .; v_call: TRBV19; j_call: TRBJ2-7; cdr3_aa: CASSSSGTVREQYF
clone_size: few; v_call: TRBV5-6; j_call: TRBJ1-2; cdr3_aa: CASSFAWAYTF
clone_size: .; v_call: TRBV6-1; j_call: TRBJ2-7; cdr3_aa: CASSLDRAYEQYF
clone_size: .; v_call: TRBV27; j_call: TRBJ2-7; cdr3_aa: CASTPGGMTYEQYF
clone_size: .; v_call: TRBV18; j_call: TRBJ1-1; cdr3_aa: CASSPPIGMNTEAFF
clone_size: .; v_call: TRBV7-2; j_call: TRBJ1-2; cdr3_aa: CASSSSGTVNYGYTF
clone_size: .; v_call: TRBV18; j_call: TRBJ2-1; cdr3_aa: CASSQTSGSSYNEQFF
clone_size: .; v_call: TRBV4-1; j_call: TRBJ2-3; cdr3_aa: CASSWGTSGGDTQYF
clone_size: .; v_call: TRBV5-1; j_call: TRBJ2-7; cdr3_aa: CASSLYWTGGYEQYF
clone_size: once; v_call: TRBV5-1; j_call: TRBJ2-3; cdr3_aa: CASSLDKITDTQYF
clone_size: .; v_call: TRBV4-3; j_call: TRBJ1-1; cdr3_aa: CASSQERTGGAMNTEAFF
clone_size: .; v_call: TRBV15; j_call: TRBJ1-4; cdr3_aa: CATSPRRGSTTLREKLFF
clone_size: .; v_call: TRBV7-2; j_call: TRBJ2-1; cdr3_aa: CASSPAASGKNNEQFF
clone_size: .; v_call: TRBV7-2; j_call: TRBJ2-7; cdr3_aa: CASSLSPGGRYSYEQYF
clone_size: .; v_call: TRBV11-2; j_call: TRBJ1-3; cdr3_aa: CASSGQIGNTIYF
clone_size: few; v_call: TRBV19; j_call: TRBJ2-1; cdr3_aa: CASSIDPLAGAYNEQFF
clone_size: .; v_call: TRBV5-8; j_call: TRBJ2-3; cdr3_aa: CASSLGQGADTQYF
clone_size: .; v_call: TRBV7-6; j_call: TRBJ2-7; cdr3_aa: CASSLSRATYEQYF
clone_size: .; v_call: TRBV7-7; j_call: TRBJ2-1; cdr3_aa: CASSLALSRGSYNEQFF
clone_size: .; v_call: TRBV29-1; j_call: TRBJ1-3; cdr3_aa: CSVGGTAGNTIYF
clone_size: many; v_call: TRBV19; j_call: TRBJ2-2; cdr3_aa: CASTPLAANTGELFF
clone_size: .; v_call: TRBV12-1; j_call: TRBJ1-2; cdr3_aa: CASSFGGQVGYTF
clone_size: .; v_call: TRBV5-4; j_call: TRBJ1-1; cdr3_aa: CASSLTGDVTEAFF
clone_size: once; v_call: TRBV5-1; j_call: TRBJ2-3; cdr3_aa: CASTRDTDTQYF
clone_size: .; v_call: TRBV4-1; j_call: TRBJ1-1; cdr3_aa: CASSQVITSYTEAFF
clone_size: .; v_call: TRBV5-5; j_call: TRBJ1-4; cdr3_aa: CASSGGIAATNEKLFF
clone_size: few; v_call: TRBV5-1; j_call: TRBJ1-1; cdr3_aa: CASSLETGLVTEAFF
clone_size: .; v_call: TRBV6-6; j_call: TRBJ2-5; cdr3_aa: CASSYPSGGMKTQYF
clone_size: .; v_call: TRBV5-6; j_call: TRBJ1-1; cdr3_aa: CASSLEVLGWDTEAFF
clone_size: .; v_call: TRBV5-8; j_call: TRBJ2-5; cdr3_aa: CASSSGTSGQETQYF
clone_size: .; v_call: TRBV23-1; j_call: TRBJ1-4; cdr3_aa: CASSQSSDSLATNEKLFF
clone_size: .; v_call: TRBV6-5; j_call: TRBJ2-7; cdr3_aa: CASSLGLVGHEQYF
clone_size: .; v_call: TRBV6-5; j_call: TRBJ2-5; cdr3_aa: CASSYSWAGGQETQYF
clone_size: .; v_call: TRBV5-1; j_call: TRBJ1-1; cdr3_aa: CASRSTGRMNTEAFF
clone_size: .; v_call: TRBV5-1; j_call: TRBJ2-5; cdr3_aa: CASRRSGEETQYF
clone_size: .; v_call: TRBV5-4; j_call: TRBJ2-2; cdr3_aa: CASSSGLDLSGELFF
clone_size: few; v_call: TRBV2; j_call: TRBJ1-6; cdr3_aa: CASCLTGGVSPLHF
clone_size: .; v_call: TRBV6-5; j_call: TRBJ1-2; cdr3_aa: CASSYLGQGAGYTF
clone_size: .; v_call: TRBV5-4; j_call: TRBJ1-1; cdr3_aa: CASRMGGNTGNTEAFF
clone_size: .; v_call: TRBV10-3; j_call: .; cdr3_aa: CAISAERFGEQYF
clone_size: .; v_call: TRBV5-1; j_call: TRBJ2-7; cdr3_aa: CASRFGEGEQYF
clone_size: .; v_call: TRBV5-4; j_call: TRBJ2-1; cdr3_aa: CASSLAPGQGNNEQFF
clone_size: .; v_call: TRBV7-9; j_call: TRBJ2-1; cdr3_aa: CASSLGQYNEQFF
clone_size: .; v_call: TRBV7-8; j_call: TRBJ2-1; cdr3_aa: CASSWGWSGSMDEQFF